This T cell receptor beta chain was recovered during a study of cytomegalovirus exposure and HLA in healthy donors. The study ran its PCR with 60 Vbeta and 13 Jbeta primers. Here immunoSEQ multiplex PCR was the method, and the copy in TCRdb shows in-frame clones only, minus some. The table has some 150,000 clones, 80% seen once. Findings and limits, study-wide: Cytomegalovirus-associated TCR beta chains were listed, numbering approximately 150.

With regard to this clone: Its antigen remains unidentified.

CDR3 length: 15 amino acids. Germline values: CDR1 LNHDA, CDR2 SQIVND (reference sequence). V gave up 2 bases and J gave up 5 bases, with 15 bases separating them. This clonotype was obtained from a man younger than 40 in good health and CMV-seropositive. The chain joins TRBV19 to TRBJ1-1, with D possibly being TRBD1 (6 bases). The sequencing sample was made of PBMCs. The CDR3: CASSINGEGGTEAFF. The CDR3, as DNA: TGTGCCAGTAGTATAAATGGTGAGGGGGGGACTGAAGCTTTCTTT. Looking up the rest from reference TRBV19 and TRBJ1-1 gives the full variable domain: DGGITQSPKYLFRKEGQNVTLSCEQNLNHDAMYWYRQDPGQGLRLIYYSQIVNDFQKGDIAEGYSVSREKKESFPLTVTSAQKNPTAFYLCASSINGEGGTEAFFGQGTRLTVV.